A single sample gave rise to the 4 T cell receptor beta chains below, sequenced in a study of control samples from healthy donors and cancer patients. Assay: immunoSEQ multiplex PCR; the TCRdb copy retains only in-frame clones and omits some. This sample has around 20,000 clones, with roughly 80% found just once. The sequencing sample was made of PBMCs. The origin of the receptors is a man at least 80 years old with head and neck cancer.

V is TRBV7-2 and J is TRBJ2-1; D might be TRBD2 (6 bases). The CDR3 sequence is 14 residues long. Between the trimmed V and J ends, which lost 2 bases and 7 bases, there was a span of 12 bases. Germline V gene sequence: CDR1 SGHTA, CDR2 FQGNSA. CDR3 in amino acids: CASSLSASANEQFF. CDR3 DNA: TGTGCCAGCAGCTTATCGGCTAGCGCAAATGAGCAGTTCTTC.

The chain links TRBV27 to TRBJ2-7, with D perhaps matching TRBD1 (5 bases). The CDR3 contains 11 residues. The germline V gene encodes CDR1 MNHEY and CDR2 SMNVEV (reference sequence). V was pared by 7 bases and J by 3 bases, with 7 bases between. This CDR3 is CASKRGYEQYF. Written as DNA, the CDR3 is TGTGCCAGCAAAAGGGGCTACGAGCAGTACTTC.

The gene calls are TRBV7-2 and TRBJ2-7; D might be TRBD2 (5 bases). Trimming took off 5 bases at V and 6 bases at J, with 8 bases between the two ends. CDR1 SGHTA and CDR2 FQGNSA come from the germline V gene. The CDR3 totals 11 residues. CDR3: CASSLTSEQYF. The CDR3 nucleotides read TGTGCCAGCAGCCTCACTAGCGAGCAGTACTTC.

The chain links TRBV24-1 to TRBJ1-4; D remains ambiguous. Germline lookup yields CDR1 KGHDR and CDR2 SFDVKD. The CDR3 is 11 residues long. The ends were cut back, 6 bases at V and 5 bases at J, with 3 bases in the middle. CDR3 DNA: TGTGCCACCAGTAACAATGAAAAACTGTTTTTT. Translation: CATSNNEKLFF.